This T cell receptor (beta chain) came from a study of identical twins. One entry per CDR3 protein, called by TCRdb with MiXCR from the 5' RACE reads. The sample yields around 490,000 distinct CDR3 sequences, around an eighth seen once. The CDR3 has 14 amino acids. CDR1 LNHNV and CDR2 YYDKDF come from the germline V gene (reference sequence). Trimming shortened V by 8 bases and J by 0 bases, and 13 bases separated the two germline ends. This clonotype was seen many times. The same data also went into a second study, on yellow fever vaccine responses in identical twins.

The source material was CD4+ T cells sorted from blood. The clonotype originates from a woman aged 18 to 35 in good health. The chain joins TRBV15 to TRBJ1-1, with D perhaps TRBD1 (5 bases). The chain's CDR3 is CATATGYMNTEAFF. The CDR3 DNA follows: TGTGCCACCGCTACAGGTTACATGAACACTGAAGCTTTCTTT.